Following are 19 T cell receptor beta chains from one sample sequenced in a study of early stage breast cancer tumors. Clones were sequenced by immunoSEQ multiplex PCR, and TCRdb holds only the in-frame ones, with some missing. This sample has approximately 11,000 clones, with around two thirds found just once. Sequencing was done on a sample of breast tumor tissue. The receptors were gathered from a person in their 40s with breast cancer.

The V call is TRBV30, the J call TRBJ1-1; 8 bases agree with TRBD1. V lost 2 bases to trimming and J lost 0 bases; unmatched junction nucleotides: 2. This CDR3 region has 14 residues. The germline gives CDR1 GTSNPN, CDR2 SVGIG (reference sequence). The CDR3 region has the DNA TGTGCCTGGAGTACAGGGGGAATGAACACTGAAGCTTTCTTT. Its protein product is CAWSTGGMNTEAFF.

The J gene is TRBJ2-2, the V gene TRBV2, with a weak D call TRBD2 (6 bases). Germline V lookup: CDR1 SNHLY, CDR2 FYNNEI. V shed 1 base and J shed 0 bases, with 9 bases lying between them. This CDR3 has 16 residues. CDR3 sequence reads: CASSEVAAANTGELFF. In DNA form, the CDR3 reads TGTGCCAGCAGTGAAGTAGCGGCCGCGAACACCGGGGAGCTGTTTTTT.

The J gene is TRBJ2-1, the V gene TRBV11-3; TRBD2 matches 10 bases. Germline lookup yields CDR1 SGHNT and CDR2 YENEEA. Unmatched junction bases numbered 11, after V lost 5 bases and J lost 4 bases. This CDR3 has 17 amino acids. DNA for the CDR3: TGTGCCAGCAGCGAGATAGCGGGAGGCCCTCAGTACAATGAGCAGTTCTTC. Translated: CASSEIAGGPQYNEQFF.

This clone was seen only a few times. The rearrangement links TRBV7-9 to TRBJ2-7; 8 positions agree with TRBD2. V gave up 1 base and J gave up 0 bases; unmatched junction bases: 2. The CDR3 is made up of 15 amino acids. CDR1 and CDR2 from the germline V gene are SEHNR and FQNEAQ (reference sequence). CDR3 in DNA: TGTGCCAGCAGCTTAGAGACTAGCGTCTCCTACGAGCAGTACTTC. Encoded protein: CASSLETSVSYEQYF. The variable domain in full, completed from reference TRBV7-9 and TRBJ2-7, reads DTGVSQNPRHKITKRGQNVTFRCDPISEHNRLYWYRQTLGQGPEFLTYFQNEAQLEKSRLLSDRFSAERPKGSFSTLEIQRTEQGDSAMYLCASSLETSVSYEQYFGPGTRLTVT.

The chain uses TRBV5-4 and TRBJ1-4; no definite D call. V dropped 4 bases and J dropped 5 bases, with 12 bases sitting between them. This CDR3 is 14 amino acids long. CDR1 is SGHNT and CDR2 is YYREEE in the germline V gene (reference sequence). This CDR3 is CASSPGFRNEKLFF. CDR3 sequence (DNA): TGTGCCAGCAGCCCGGGTTTCCGCAATGAAAAACTGTTTTTT.

This chain joins TRBV28 and TRBJ1-3, with D possibly TRBD1 on 5 matching bases. CDR1 and CDR2 (germline): MDHEN, SYDVKM. With 5 bases removed from V and 3 bases from J, the gap between germline ends came to 14 bases. This CDR3 comprises 15 residues. Here the CDR3 reads CASSAGGVDGNTIYF. The CDR3 region has the DNA TGTGCCAGCAGTGCCGGGGGGGTAGATGGAAACACCATATATTTT.

The chain is built from TRBV29-1 and TRBJ1-2, with 7 bases matching TRBD1. Germline V lookup: CDR1 SQVTM, CDR2 ANQGSEA. CDR3 size: 16 residues. J gave up 8 bases and V 1 base, and 16 bases lay outside the gene matches. DNA of the CDR3: TGCAGCGTTGAAGGGACAGGAGACCTTTCCTACCTGGGCTACACCTTC. It specifies CSVEGTGDLSYLGYTF.

This chain uses TRBV11-3 with TRBJ2-2; TRBD2 agrees at 8 bases. The CDR3 is 13 residues long. CDR1 and CDR2 from the germline V gene are SGHNT and YENEEA. V gave up 5 bases and J gave up 5 bases; unmatched junction bases: 1. CDR3 coding DNA: TGTGCCAGCAGCCCGGGGGGGACCGGGGAGCTGTTTTTT. It codes for CASSPGGTGELFF.

V is TRBV11-3 and J is TRBJ2-7, with 7 bases matching TRBD1. This CDR3 comprises 15 residues. The V and J ends lost 4 bases and 2 bases, in that order; junction bases with no gene match: 8. The V gene's germline CDR1 is SGHNT and CDR2 YENEEA. The CDR3 here is CASSSRDSKAYEQYF. In nucleotides, the CDR3 is TGTGCCAGCAGCTCACGGGACAGTAAAGCCTACGAGCAGTACTTC.

J is TRBJ1-4 and V is TRBV4-1, with a possible D match to TRBD1 (6 bases). V was clipped by 0 bases and J by 3 bases, with 23 bases between them. The CDR3 length is 20 residues. Germline-derived CDR1 and CDR2 are MGHRA and YSYEKL. The CDR3 bases are TGCGCCAGCAGCCAAGATGGGGGCGCTGGAGGGAGGGGCCCTAATGAAAAACTGTTTTTT. The encoded protein is CASSQDGGAGGRGPNEKLFF.

As concerns this clone: The DNA is omitted, as the CDR3 cannot be located on it reliably, and the CDR3 follows TCRdb's listing. The chain links TRBV14 to TRBJ1-2; TRBD1 reflects the table's D call only, with no check against the DNA. CDR1 SGHDN and CDR2 FVKESK come from the germline V gene. With termini counted, the CDR3 has 13 amino acids. The CDR3 spells CASSQVGQGTQHF.

The chain has TRBV5-1 and TRBJ1-1; 9 positions agree with TRBD1. This CDR3 comprises 17 residues. CDR1 SGHRS and CDR2 YFSETQ come from the germline V gene. Trimming at V came to 4 bases and at J to 3 bases, leaving 13 bases not matched to a gene. The CDR3 bases are TGCGCCAGCAGCGATTCCGGGACAGGGACGTTCGACACTGAAGCTTTCTTT. Its protein product is CASSDSGTGTFDTEAFF.

The chain has TRBV5-1 and TRBJ1-2, with 7 bases fitting TRBD1. Trimming cost V 6 bases and J 4 bases; bases outside gene matches: 9. CDR1 is SGHRS, CDR2 YFSETQ, per germline. This CDR3 contains 14 residues. DNA for the CDR3: TGCGCCAGCAAGGTTATGGGGACAGCCTATGGCTACACCTTC. Translated, it gives CASKVMGTAYGYTF.

V and J are TRBV12-5 and TRBJ2-1; D is possibly TRBD1 (8 bases). Trimming shortened V by 2 bases and J by 6 bases, and 23 bases separated the two germline ends. The germline V gene has CDR1 LGHNT and CDR2 FRNRAP. CDR3 size: 18 residues. CDR3: CASGLPQTGAGVANEQFF. CDR3 sequence (DNA): TGTGCTAGTGGTTTGCCACAGACAGGGGCGGGAGTCGCCAATGAGCAGTTCTTC.

This clone was observed a few times. J is TRBJ1-1 and V is TRBV18; TRBD1 is a possible D gene (6 bases). CDR1 is KGHSH, CDR2 LQKENI, per germline. This CDR3 is built from 11 residues. Trimming removed 7 bases at V and 8 bases at J, with 11 bases between. The CDR3 DNA follows: TGTGCCAGCTGGCAAACAGGGGAAGCTTTCTTT. Translation gives CASWQTGEAFF.

The chain links TRBV5-4 to TRBJ2-3; TRBD2 matches at 7 bases. With V trimmed by 1 base and J by 1 base, 0 bases remained unmatched. Per germline, CDR1 SGHNT and CDR2 YYREEE (reference sequence). The CDR3 spans 14 residues. Written as DNA, the CDR3 is TGTGCCAGCAGCTTGCGGGAGGGCACAGATACGCAGTATTTT. It yields the protein CASSLREGTDTQYF.

CDR3 residues: CALRGDNIQYF. The DNA of the CDR3 is TGTGCCTTGAGGGGGGATAACATTCAGTACTTC. The chain has TRBV30 and TRBJ2-4; D tentatively fits TRBD1 or TRBD2 (6 bases each). CDR1 GTSNPN and CDR2 SVGIG come from the germline V gene (reference sequence). V lost 7 bases, J lost 7 bases, and 11 bases lay in between. This CDR3 is 11 amino acids long. The entire variable domain, with the rest obtained from reference TRBV30 and TRBJ2-4, is as follows: SQTIHQWPATLVQPVGSPLSLECTVEGTSNPNLYWYRQAAGRGLQLLFYSVGIGQISSEVPQNLSASRPQDRQFILSSKKLLLSDSGFYLCALRGDNIQYFGAGTRLSVL.

The V and J genes are TRBV2 and TRBJ2-7; weak D call: TRBD2 (6 bases). Trimming stripped 2 bases from V and 4 bases from J, with 12 bases between. The CDR3 covers 14 residues. The germline gives CDR1 SNHLY, CDR2 FYNNEI. CDR3 nucleotides: TGTGCCAGCAGTGAACGTAGCGGAGTTTACGAGCAGTACTTC. It encodes CASSERSGVYEQYF.

V is TRBV7-8 and J is TRBJ2-7; 14 bases line up with TRBD2. Germline loops: CDR1 SGHVS, CDR2 FQNEAQ. Unmatched junction bases numbered 4, after V lost 5 bases and J lost 4 bases. The CDR3 is 15 amino acids. CDR3 in amino acids: CASSPGLAGVYEQYF. The DNA of the CDR3 is TGTGCCAGCAGCCCGGGACTAGCGGGGGTATACGAGCAGTACTTC. Full variable domain (rest looked up from reference TRBV7-8 and TRBJ2-7): GAGVSQSPRYKVAKRGQDVALRCDPISGHVSLFWYQQALGQGPEFLTYFQNEAQLDKSGLPSDRFFAERPEGSVSTLKIQRTQQEDSAVYLCASSPGLAGVYEQYFGPGTRLTVT.